Listed here is a single T cell receptor beta chain. Its antigen is currently unknown. This entry is derived from a study of beta chain features in type 1 diabetes. Study information: Examined across all samples were over 85 million sorted cells.

The sequenced template was cDNA made from the entire isolated RNA. Method: immunoSEQ multiplex PCR; TCRdb's copy keeps in-frame clones and lacks some. The sample records 95,000 to 150,000 clones, 16% being singletons. Overall study results and limits: Cells with high TCR expression could be over-represented when cDNA is sequenced. Within each of all four CD4+ subsets, Type 1 diabetes patients had TCRB CDR3s that were moderately but significantly shorter. There were fewer insertions and more deletions at the VDJ junctions of type 1 diabetes patients. PCR might pick shorter templates more often, in the same way for patients and controls.

The sequencing sample was made of central memory CD4+ T cells from blood. The receptor was isolated from a man aged 25 to 40 with type 1 diabetes.

This CDR3 is CASSLSGQPNRLYF. In DNA, the CDR3 is TGTGCCAGCAGCTTATCGGGCCAGCCAAACAGGCTGTACTTC. This rearrangement joins TRBV7-9 to TRBJ2-7, with D perhaps TRBD1 (5 bases). The CDR3 is 14 residues long. CDR1 is SEHNR and CDR2 is FQNEAQ in the germline V gene (reference sequence). V lost 2 bases to trimming and J lost 12 bases, with 20 bases between them.